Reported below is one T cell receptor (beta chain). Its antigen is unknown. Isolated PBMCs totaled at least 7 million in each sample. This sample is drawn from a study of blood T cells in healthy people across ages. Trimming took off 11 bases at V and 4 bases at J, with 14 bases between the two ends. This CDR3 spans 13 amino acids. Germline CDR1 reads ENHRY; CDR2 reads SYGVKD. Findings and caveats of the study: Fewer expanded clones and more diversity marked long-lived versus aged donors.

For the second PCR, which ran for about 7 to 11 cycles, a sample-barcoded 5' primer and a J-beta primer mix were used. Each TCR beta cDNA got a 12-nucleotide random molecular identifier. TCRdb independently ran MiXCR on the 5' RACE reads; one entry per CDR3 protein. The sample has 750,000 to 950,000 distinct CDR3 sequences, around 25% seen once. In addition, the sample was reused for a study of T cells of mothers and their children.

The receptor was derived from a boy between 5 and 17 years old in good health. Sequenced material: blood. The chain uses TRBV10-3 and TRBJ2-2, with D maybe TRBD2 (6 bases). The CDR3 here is CAACGTPTGELFF. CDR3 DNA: TGTGCCGCCTGCGGGACTCCCACCGGGGAGCTGTTTTTT.